This passage covers 7 T cell receptor beta chains from one sample sequenced in a study of early stage breast cancer tumors. TCRdb's table, derived via immunoSEQ multiplex PCR, lists solely in-frame clones and lacks some. Of roughly 30,000 clones listed, around three fifths are singletons. Sequencing was carried out using breast tumor tissue. The receptors shown here come from a person aged 50-59 years with breast cancer.

V and J are TRBV5-1 and TRBJ2-1, with D possibly matching TRBD2 (6 bases). Germline CDR1 reads SGHRS; CDR2 reads YFSETQ. Trimming removed 4 bases at V and 7 bases at J, with 15 bases between. CDR3 length: 14 amino acids. The CDR3 region is CASSHGTGENEQFF. CDR3 nucleotides: TGCGCCAGCAGCCACGGGACGGGAGAGAATGAGCAGTTCTTC.

By share of the sample, this clone is medium-sized (0.01 to 0.1%). The chain employs TRBV2 and TRBJ2-7; D possibly corresponds to TRBD1 (5 bases). CDR3 length equals 12 residues. The V and J ends lost 7 bases and 3 bases respectively, with 10 bases between them. Germline V gives CDR1 SNHLY, CDR2 FYNNEI. CDR3 in DNA: TGTGCCAGCACAGGGTCGGGCTACGAGCAGTACTTC. Translation gives CASTGSGYEQYF.

J is TRBJ2-7 and V is TRBV6-5; D is ambiguous. The V gene lost 6 bases and the J gene lost 0 bases, with 6 bases spanning the gap. The CDR3 is 12 residues long. From germline, CDR1 is MNHEY and CDR2 SVGAGI. CDR3 protein: CASSDSSYEQYF. The CDR3, as DNA: TGTGCCAGCAGCGATAGCTCCTACGAGCAGTACTTC.

In this sample, this clone turned up a few times. The chain combines TRBV6-1 with TRBJ1-4, with 8 bases matching TRBD1. The V gene's germline CDR1 is MNHNS and CDR2 SASEGT. The length of the CDR3 is 14 residues. V was clipped by 6 bases and J by 7 bases; unmatched bases: 7. The CDR3: CASRTGAGGEKLFF. The CDR3 DNA reads TGTGCCAGCAGGACAGGGGCTGGGGGTGAAAAACTGTTTTTT.

The gene calls are TRBV6-6 and TRBJ1-1; D is ambiguous. The germline V gene encodes CDR1 MNHNY and CDR2 SVGAGI (reference sequence). CDR3 length: 13 amino acids. The ends were cut back, 6 bases at V and 1 base at J, with 9 bases in the middle. The CDR3 nucleotides read TGTGCCAGCAGCCATCCAGGGAACACTGAAGCTTTCTTT. This encodes CASSHPGNTEAFF.

This clone has only a few counts. Other nucleotide sequences in the sample specify the same CDR3. The genes are TRBV5-1 and TRBJ2-7; the match to TRBD2 covers 15 bases. CDR1 is SGHRS and CDR2 is YFSETQ in the germline V gene. Trimming at V came to 4 bases and at J to 7 bases, leaving 12 bases not matched to a gene. The CDR3 is 17 amino acids. The CDR3 bases are TGCGCCAGCAGCCCCGGACTAGCGGGAGGGCCTCAGTCGGAGCAGTACTTC. As protein: CASSPGLAGGPQSEQYF.

This clone has only one observation. The genes are TRBV10-3 and TRBJ1-1, with 9 positions matching TRBD1. Germline V lookup: CDR1 ENHRY, CDR2 SYGVKD. The CDR3 contains 17 residues. The ends lost 3 bases at V and 5 bases at J; junction bases unmatched: 13. The CDR3 DNA is TGTGCCATCAGTGACCCCGGGACAGGGTGGGCGAGGACTGAAGCTTTCTTT. Residues: CAISDPGTGWARTEAFF.